A single sample is the source of the 29 T cell receptor beta chains below, sequenced in a study of T cell clonality in common variable immunodeficiency. Data came from immunoSEQ multiplex PCR; TCRdb stores just in-frame clones and leaves some out. The profile covers tens of thousands of clones, none occurring a single time. Sequenced input: peripheral blood mononuclear cells. The receptors were gathered from a person aged 18 to 75 in good health.

This clone was seen ten or more times. With the read ending 3 residues before the CDR3 end, the germline J gene is used to fill in that end. The V call is TRBV20-1, the J call TRBJ1-4; weak D call: TRBD1 (5 bases). The CDR3 contains 15 residues. The V end lost 0 bases, the J end lost 8 bases, and 16 bases lay between the germline ends. Germline V gene lookup returns CDR1 DFQATT and CDR2 SNEGSKA (reference sequence). The CDR3 bases that were read are TGCAGTGCTAGAGATTGGGCAGGGCCCTCAGAAAAA. It specifies CSARDWAGPSEK. In full, the CDR3 reads CSARDWAGPSEKLFF.

This clone was recorded at least ten times. One end of the junction fails to match germline, which may point to a read error. With the read ending 3 residues before the CDR3 end, the germline J gene is used to fill in that end. This rearrangement joins TRBV4-2 to TRBJ2-7; TRBD1 matches 10 bases. The CDR3 consists of 17 residues. CDR1 and CDR2 (germline): LGHNA, YNFKEQ. The CDR3: CASSQDAGQGIYYEQYF. CDR3 DNA (partial): TGCGCCAGCAGCCAAGATGCGGGACAGGGGATCTACTACGAG.

As to this clone: The read ends 3 residues early relative to the CDR3; the germline J gene fills the gap. V gene TRBV11-2 combines with J gene TRBJ2-1; 7 nucleotides align to TRBD2. The junction had 8 bases not matched to a gene; V was cut back by 5 bases and J by 4 bases. The CDR3 consists of 15 residues. Per the germline V gene, CDR1 is SGHAT and CDR2 is FQNNGV. CDR3 sequence: CASSRGLLGYNEQFF. CDR3 DNA, as far as it was read: TGTGCCAGCAGCCGGGGACTACTAGGTTACAATGAG.

Many counts were recorded for this clone. The read comes to an end 3 residues before the CDR3 does, leaving the germline J gene to fill in the end. The chain carries TRBV19 and TRBJ2-7; weak D call: TRBD1 (5 bases). Trimming took 2 bases from V and 3 from J, leaving 14 bases between them. Germline V lookup: CDR1 LNHDA, CDR2 SQIVND (reference sequence). This CDR3 comprises 15 residues. The CDR3 bases that were read are TGTGCCAGTAGTATAACCGGAACAGGTTTCTACGAG. Its translation: CASSITGTGFYE. The whole CDR3 region reads CASSITGTGFYEQYF.

This clone has only a few counts. The CDR3 is cut off 3 residues early in the read; its end comes from the germline J gene. The V gene is TRBV6-1, the J gene TRBJ1-1; D is perhaps TRBD1 (5 bases). Per germline, CDR1 MNHNS and CDR2 SASEGT. The length of the CDR3 is 14 residues. With 4 bases removed from V and 5 bases from J, the gap between germline ends came to 14 bases. Here the CDR3 reads CASSGGVIGTEAFF. The part of the CDR3 DNA that was read is TGTGCCAGCAGTGGGGGGGTCATTGGGACTGAA.

This clone has a count of ten or more. The read ends 3 residues early relative to the CDR3; the germline J gene fills the gap. The gene calls are TRBV4-1 and TRBJ1-1, with 7 bases aligning to TRBD1. Trimming at V came to 3 bases and at J to 5 bases, leaving 12 bases not matched to a gene. The CDR3 totals 16 residues. Germline CDR1 MGHRA, CDR2 YSYEKL. CDR3 DNA, as far as it was read: TGCGCCAGCAGCCACAATATCCGACAGGGAAGGACTGAA. This gives the protein CASSHNIRQGRTE. Given in full, the CDR3 is CASSHNIRQGRTEAFF.

This clone was observed at least ten times. From the germline J gene comes the end of the CDR3, since the read stops 3 residues before it. V and J are TRBV7-9 and TRBJ2-2; 7 bases match TRBD2. Germline V gene sequence: CDR1 SEHNR, CDR2 FQNEAQ (reference sequence). The V segment lost 4 bases and the J segment 5 bases; nucleotides outside the gene matches: 4. There are 14 residues in the CDR3. The CDR3 bases that were read are TGTGCCAGCAGCTCGGGGGGACGTACCGGGGAG. Its protein product is CASSSGGRTGE. The full CDR3 protein reads CASSSGGRTGELFF.

This clone was recorded many times. The sequence runs out 3 residues before the end of the CDR3; the remainder is reconstructed from the germline J gene. The rearrangement joins TRBV7-2 to TRBJ2-5, with D unclear. The germline V gene has CDR1 SGHTA and CDR2 FQGNSA. The CDR3 contains 14 residues. The ends were cut back, 2 bases at V and 2 bases at J, with 9 bases in the middle. The CDR3 reads CASSLRVVQETQYF. Incomplete CDR3 DNA: TGTGCCAGCAGCTTACGGGTGGTTCAAGAGACC.

This clone was seen ten or more times. The read gets to within 3 residues of the CDR3 end, and the germline J gene fills in the rest. The J gene is TRBJ2-5, the V gene TRBV30; a weak D match, TRBD2 (5 bases). Per germline, CDR1 GTSNPN and CDR2 SVGIG (reference sequence). V was cut by 7 bases and J by 4 bases, with 28 bases left in between. CDR3 size: 17 residues. The CDR3 reads CALGDSSGAHRRETQYF. Incomplete CDR3 DNA: TGTGCCTTGGGTGATAGCAGCGGAGCCCACCGGCGAGAGACC.

This clone was picked up many times. The sample carries other DNA sequences with the same CDR3. The CDR3 reads CASSPYLNTEAFF. The covered CDR3 bases are TGTGCCAGCAGCCCGTACTTGAACACTGAA. The chain employs TRBV7-2 and TRBJ1-1; no reliable D call. Read coverage stops 3 residues before the CDR3 terminus; the germline J gene supplies the remainder. From germline, CDR1 is SGHTA and CDR2 FQGNSA. This CDR3 region has 13 residues. V gave up 5 bases and J gave up 0 bases, with 7 bases separating them.

In its sample, this clone was seen many times. The CDR3 end lies 3 residues beyond the end of the read and is filled in from the germline J gene. The chain employs TRBV6-2 or TRBV6-3 and TRBJ1-3, with D perhaps TRBD1 (5 bases). Germline V gene data show CDR1 as MNHEY and CDR2 as SVGEGT. Trimming took off 2 bases at V and 3 bases at J, with 11 bases between the two ends. The CDR3 extends over 15 amino acids. The CDR3 DNA, read in part, is TGTGCCAGCAGTTACGACAGCTCGGGTGGAAACACC. It yields the protein CASSYDSSGGNT. The complete CDR3 sequence is CASSYDSSGGNTIYF.

This clone came up many times. The junction differs from germline at one of its ends, possibly a read error. With the read ending 3 residues before the CDR3 end, the germline J gene is used to fill in that end. The chain couples TRBV5-1 to TRBJ2-1; 8 nucleotides match TRBD1. The CDR3 sequence is 16 residues long. CDR1 is SGHRS, CDR2 YFSETQ, per germline. This CDR3 is CASSLEGTGSHNEQFF. CDR3 DNA (partial): TGCGCCAGCAGCTTGGAAGGGACAGGCTCCCACAATGAG.

This clone was seen a handful of times. The read falls 3 residues short of the CDR3 end, and the missing part is taken from the germline J gene. This chain links TRBV19 with TRBJ1-1, with a weak D call TRBD1 (6 bases). The CDR3 is 13 residues long. In germline, CDR1 is LNHDA, CDR2 SQIVND (reference sequence). The sequenced CDR3 bases are TGTGCCAGTAGCCAAGGACAGTCCTACGAG. It is translated as CASSQGQSYE. The full CDR3 reads CASSQGQSYEAFF.

There are many counts of this clone. The DNA ends 3 residues before the CDR3 does, and the rest of the CDR3 is filled in from the germline J gene. J is TRBJ1-2 and V is TRBV20-1; unclear D gene. The CDR3 length is 15 residues. Germline CDR1 is DFQATT and CDR2 is SNEGSKA (reference sequence). Between the trimmed V and J ends, which lost 0 bases and 0 bases, there was a span of 11 bases. The CDR3 bases that were read are TGCAGTGCTAGAGATCGTCGGGGAGCTAACTATGGC. This codes for CSARDRRGANYG. From start to end, the CDR3 is CSARDRRGANYGYTF.

This clone was observed a handful of times. Coverage ceases 3 residues before the CDR3 finishes, and the germline J gene fills in the end. The chain carries TRBV7-9 and TRBJ1-1; D possibly corresponds to TRBD1 (5 bases). CDR1 and CDR2 (germline): SEHNR, FQNEAQ (reference sequence). Trimming took off 4 bases at V and 4 bases at J, with 13 bases between the two ends. This CDR3 comprises 14 residues. Incomplete CDR3 DNA: TGTGCCAGCAGCTCCGAGGGGCAGGGCACTGAA. It translates to CASSSEGQGTE. The full CDR3 reads CASSSEGQGTEAFF.

The table lists this clone with many counts. The read terminates 3 residues ahead of where the CDR3 ends, so the germline J gene completes it. This chain uses TRBV7-6 with TRBJ2-7, with 13 bases identical to TRBD2. The ends lost 4 bases at V and 2 bases at J; junction bases unmatched: 5. CDR3 size: 16 residues. Germline CDR1 is SGHVS and CDR2 is FNYEAQ. The CDR3: CASSSAGTSGTYEQYF. The CDR3 DNA, read in part, is TGTGCCAGCAGCTCAGCCGGGACTAGCGGGACCTACGAG.

In this sample, this clone is medium-sized (0.01 to 0.1%). The observed sequence ends 3 residues before the CDR3 terminus, with the missing tail filled in from the germline J gene. The chain links TRBV20-1 to TRBJ2-5; 7 bases fit TRBD1. CDR1 DFQATT and CDR2 SNEGSKA come from the germline V gene (reference sequence). CDR3 length: 12 amino acids. V trimming: 5 bases; J trimming: 2 bases; junction bases outside the gene matches: 2. The CDR3 bases that were read are TGCAGTGCTGCACAGGGGCAAGAGACC. Its protein product is CSAAQGQET. The whole CDR3 reads CSAAQGQETQYF.

At least ten counts were recorded for this clone. The read gets to within 3 residues of the CDR3 end, and the germline J gene fills in the rest. This rearrangement joins TRBV13 to TRBJ2-1; TRBD2 aligns across 13 bases. Germline CDR1 is PRHDT and CDR2 is FYEKMQ (reference sequence). V trimming: 5 bases; J trimming: 5 bases; junction bases outside the gene matches: 9. CDR3 length: 17 residues. CDR3 DNA (partial): TGTGCCAGCAGCGCACCGTCACTAGCGGGGGGGAACAATGAG. Translating it yields CASSAPSLAGGNNE. The full-length CDR3 reads as CASSAPSLAGGNNEQFF.

This clone was recorded a few times. The read ends 3 residues early relative to the CDR3; the germline J gene fills the gap. The chain is built from TRBV7-3 and TRBJ2-2, with 10 bases matching TRBD2. The germline CDR1 and CDR2 sequences are SGHTA and FQGTGA. The CDR3 extends over 16 amino acids. The V gene end was trimmed by 5 bases and the J gene end by 3 bases; junction bases not matched to a gene: 6. The chain's CDR3 is CASSPQAGGDTGELFF. The CDR3 DNA, read in part, is TGTGCCAGCAGCCCCCAAGCGGGAGGGGACACCGGGGAG. Using reference TRBV7-3 and TRBJ2-2 for the parts outside the CDR3, the full variable domain is GAGVSQTPSNKVTEKGKYVELRCDPISGHTALYWYRQSLGQGPEFLIYFQGTGAADDSGLPNDRFFAVRPEGSVSTLKIQRTERGDSAVYLCASSPQAGGDTGELFFGEGSRLTVL.

On this clone itself: Read coverage stops 3 residues before the CDR3 terminus; the germline J gene supplies the remainder. The chain recombines TRBV20-1 with TRBJ2-3, with 9 bases fitting TRBD2. CDR1 and CDR2 from the germline V gene are DFQATT and SNEGSKA (reference sequence). This CDR3 region has 17 residues. The CDR3: CSARDHRLAGIQETQYF. The DNA read from the CDR3 is TGCAGTGCTAGAGATCATCGTCTAGCGGGGATCCAAGAGACG.

As for this clone: The read finishes 3 residues shy of the CDR3 end, and the germline J gene is used to complete it. V and J are TRBV7-9 and TRBJ1-2; 8 bases agree with TRBD1. The CDR3 runs to 14 residues. CDR1 and CDR2 (germline): SEHNR, FQNEAQ (reference sequence). With V trimmed by 4 bases and J by 4 bases, 5 bases remained unmatched. The CDR3: CASSSTGVGYGYTF. The part of the CDR3 DNA that was read is TGTGCCAGCAGCTCGACAGGGGTCGGCTATGGC.

As to this clone: The sequence runs out 3 residues before the end of the CDR3; the remainder is reconstructed from the germline J gene. This rearrangement joins TRBV13 to TRBJ1-2; 10 nucleotides align to TRBD1. The CDR3 covers 15 residues. The germline CDR1 and CDR2 sequences are PRHDT and FYEKMQ (reference sequence). The sequenced part of the CDR3 DNA is TGTGCCAGCAGCTTCCGGGACAGGGGCACAGATACC. It encodes CASSFRDRGTDT. The entire CDR3 reads CASSFRDRGTDTYTF.

In its sample, this clone was seen many times. The DNA ends 3 residues before the CDR3 does, and the rest of the CDR3 is filled in from the germline J gene. The chain combines TRBV5-1 with TRBJ2-3; the match to TRBD2 covers 8 bases. Losses at the gene ends were 2 bases for V and 1 base for J; bases not matched to a gene: 12. The CDR3 has 18 amino acids. Germline CDR1 SGHRS, CDR2 YFSETQ. The DNA read from the CDR3 is TGCGCCAGCAGCTTAAACATCCTAACGGGAGGGGGCACAGATACG. Its translation: CASSLNILTGGGTDT. The whole CDR3 region reads CASSLNILTGGGTDTQYF.

There are many counts of this clone. With the read ending 3 residues before the CDR3 end, the germline J gene is used to fill in that end. V gene TRBV19 combines with J gene TRBJ1-1; weak D call: TRBD1 (5 bases). CDR3 length: 14 residues. The V gene lost 6 bases and the J gene lost 0 bases, with 11 bases spanning the gap. Looked up from germline, CDR1 is LNHDA and CDR2 is SQIVND (reference sequence). The CDR3 protein is CASRYATVNTEAFF. The CDR3 bases that were read are TGTGCCAGTAGATACGCGACAGTGAACACTGAA. The full variable domain, in which reference TRBV19 and TRBJ1-1 provide the parts outside the CDR3, is DGGITQSPKYLFRKEGQNVTLSCEQNLNHDAMYWYRQDPGQGLRLIYYSQIVNDFQKGDIAEGYSVSREKKESFPLTVTSAQKNPTAFYLCASRYATVNTEAFFGQGTRLTVV.

This clone came up a few times. The read terminates 3 residues ahead of where the CDR3 ends, so the germline J gene completes it. V and J are TRBV2 and TRBJ1-2; D not certain. CDR1 is SNHLY and CDR2 is FYNNEI in the germline V gene. The CDR3 totals 12 residues. The CDR3 protein is CASSEDSYDYTF. The DNA read from the CDR3 is TGTGCCAGCAGTGAAGACTCCTACGAC. The entire variable domain, with the rest obtained from reference TRBV2 and TRBJ1-2, is as follows: EPEVTQTPSHQVTQMGQEVILRCVPISNHLYFYWYRQILGQKVEFLVSFYNNEISEKSEIFDDQFSVERPDGSNFTLKIRSTKLEDSAMYFCASSEDSYDYTFGSGTRLTVV.

At least ten counts were recorded for this clone. CDR3 region: CASSESNSRLEPQHF. CDR3 DNA (partial): TGTGCCAGCAGTGAGTCGAACAGCCGTTTAGAGCCC. V is TRBV2 and J is TRBJ1-5; D gene uncertain. The CDR3 end lies 3 residues beyond the end of the read and is filled in from the germline J gene. The CDR3 runs 15 residues. V dropped 3 bases and J dropped 8 bases, with 17 bases sitting between them. From germline, CDR1 is SNHLY and CDR2 FYNNEI.

This clone was seen many times. Read coverage stops 3 residues before the CDR3 terminus; the germline J gene supplies the remainder. This sequence joins TRBV5-1 and TRBJ2-7; TRBD1 matches 11 bases. With 0 bases clipped from V and 3 bases from J, the junction kept 2 bases outside the gene matches. The CDR3 totals 15 residues. The germline V gene has CDR1 SGHRS and CDR2 YFSETQ. The chain's CDR3 is CASSLGGTGGYEQYF. CDR3 DNA, as far as it was read: TGCGCCAGCAGCTTGGGAGGGACAGGGGGCTACGAG.

In its sample, this clone was seen many times. Incomplete CDR3 DNA: TGTGCCAGCAGCTTAGCCCGGGACAGGAATGAG. Encoded protein: CASSLARDRNE. The full CDR3 protein reads CASSLARDRNEQFF. The chain recombines TRBV7-9 with TRBJ2-1; the match to TRBD1 covers 8 bases. Read coverage stops 3 residues before the CDR3 terminus; the germline J gene supplies the remainder. This CDR3 spans 14 amino acids. Germline CDR1 is SEHNR and CDR2 is FQNEAQ (reference sequence). Unmatched junction bases numbered 2, after V lost 0 bases and J lost 7 bases.

The table lists this clone with many counts. The CDR3 is cut off 3 residues early in the read; its end comes from the germline J gene. The chain is built from TRBV20-1 and TRBJ2-4; TRBD1 might be the D (8 bases). The CDR3 length is 15 residues. Germline V gene sequence: CDR1 DFQATT, CDR2 SNEGSKA (reference sequence). The covered CDR3 bases are TGCAGTGCTACCGCAGGGGGCGTGGGACCGGGGGGT. The encoded protein is CSATAGGVGPGG. From start to end, the CDR3 is CSATAGGVGPGGQYF.